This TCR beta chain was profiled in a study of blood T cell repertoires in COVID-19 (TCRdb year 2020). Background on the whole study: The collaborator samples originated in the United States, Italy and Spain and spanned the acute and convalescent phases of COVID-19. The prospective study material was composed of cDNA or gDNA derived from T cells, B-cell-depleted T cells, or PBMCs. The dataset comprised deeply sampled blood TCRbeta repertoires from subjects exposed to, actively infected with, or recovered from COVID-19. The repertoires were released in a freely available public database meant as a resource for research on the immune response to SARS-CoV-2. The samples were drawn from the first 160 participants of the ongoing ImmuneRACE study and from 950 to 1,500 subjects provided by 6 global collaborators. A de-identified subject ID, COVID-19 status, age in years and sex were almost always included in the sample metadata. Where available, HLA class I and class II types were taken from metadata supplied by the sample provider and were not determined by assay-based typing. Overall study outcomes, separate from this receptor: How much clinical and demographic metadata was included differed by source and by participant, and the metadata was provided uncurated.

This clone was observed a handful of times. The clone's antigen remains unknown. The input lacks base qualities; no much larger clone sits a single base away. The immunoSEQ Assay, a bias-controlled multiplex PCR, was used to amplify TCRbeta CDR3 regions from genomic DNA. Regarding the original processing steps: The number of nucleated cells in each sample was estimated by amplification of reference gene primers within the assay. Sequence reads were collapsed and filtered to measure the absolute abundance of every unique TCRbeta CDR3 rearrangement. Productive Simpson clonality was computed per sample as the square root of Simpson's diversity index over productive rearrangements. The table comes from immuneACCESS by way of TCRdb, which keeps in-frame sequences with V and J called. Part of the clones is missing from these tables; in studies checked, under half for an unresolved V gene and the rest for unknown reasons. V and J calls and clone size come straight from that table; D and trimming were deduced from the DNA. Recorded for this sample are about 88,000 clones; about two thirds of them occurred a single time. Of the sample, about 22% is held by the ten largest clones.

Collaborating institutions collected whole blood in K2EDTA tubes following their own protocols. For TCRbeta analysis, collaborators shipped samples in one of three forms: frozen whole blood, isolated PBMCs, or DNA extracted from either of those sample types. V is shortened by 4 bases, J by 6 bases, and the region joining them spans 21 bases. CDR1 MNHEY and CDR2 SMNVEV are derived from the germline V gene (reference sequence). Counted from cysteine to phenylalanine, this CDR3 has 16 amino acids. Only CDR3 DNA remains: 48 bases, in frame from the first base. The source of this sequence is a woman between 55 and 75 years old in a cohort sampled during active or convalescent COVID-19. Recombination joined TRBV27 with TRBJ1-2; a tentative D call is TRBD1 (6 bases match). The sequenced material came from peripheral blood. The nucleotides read TGTGCCAGCAGTTCGTATTTTTCGACAGGATGGGATGGCTACACCTTC. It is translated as CASSSYFSTGWDGYTF.